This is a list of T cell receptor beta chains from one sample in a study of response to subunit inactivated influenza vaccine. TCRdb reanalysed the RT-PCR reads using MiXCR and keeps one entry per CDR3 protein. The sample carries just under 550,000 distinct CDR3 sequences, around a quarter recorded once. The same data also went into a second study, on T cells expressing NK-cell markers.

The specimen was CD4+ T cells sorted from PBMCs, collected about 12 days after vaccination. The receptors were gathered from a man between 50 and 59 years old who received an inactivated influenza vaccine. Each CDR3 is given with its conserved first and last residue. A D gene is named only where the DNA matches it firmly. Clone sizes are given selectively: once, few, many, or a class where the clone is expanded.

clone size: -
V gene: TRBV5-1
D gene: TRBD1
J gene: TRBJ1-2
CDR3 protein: CASSPGTAPNYGYTF
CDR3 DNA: TGCGCCAGCAGCCCCGGGACAGCACCTAACTATGGCTACACCTTC

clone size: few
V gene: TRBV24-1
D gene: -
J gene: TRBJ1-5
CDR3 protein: CATSESTKKPQHF
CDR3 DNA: TGTGCCACCAGTGAGTCGACTAAGAAGCCCCAGCATTTT

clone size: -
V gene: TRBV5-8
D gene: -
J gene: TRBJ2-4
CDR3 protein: CASSLEGRNIQYF
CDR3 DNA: TGTGCCAGCAGCTTGGAGGGGAGGAACATTCAGTACTTC

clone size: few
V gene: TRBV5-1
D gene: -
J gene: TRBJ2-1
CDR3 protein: CASSWKTGLTIPNEQFF
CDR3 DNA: TGCGCCAGCAGCTGGAAGACCGGACTGACCATCCCGAATGAGCAGTTCTTC

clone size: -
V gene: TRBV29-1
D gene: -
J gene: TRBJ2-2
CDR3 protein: CSVTNTRDFYGELFF
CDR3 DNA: TGCAGCGTTACCAACACTCGGGACTTTTACGGGGAGCTGTTTTTT

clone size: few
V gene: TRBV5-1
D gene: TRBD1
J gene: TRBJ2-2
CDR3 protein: CASSRDGQGNTGELFF
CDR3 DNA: TGCGCCAGCAGCAGGGATGGACAGGGGAACACCGGGGAGCTGTTTTTT

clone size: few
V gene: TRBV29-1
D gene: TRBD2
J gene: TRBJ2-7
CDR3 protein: CSVEASGGNEQYF
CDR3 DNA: TGCAGCGTTGAAGCTAGCGGGGGGAATGAGCAGTACTTC

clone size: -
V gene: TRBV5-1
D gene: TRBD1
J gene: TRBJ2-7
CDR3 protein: CASSLETGGGYEQYF
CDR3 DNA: TGCGCCAGCAGCTTGGAGACAGGGGGCGGCTACGAGCAGTACTTC

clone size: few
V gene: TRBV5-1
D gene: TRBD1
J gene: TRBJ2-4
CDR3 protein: CASSSDDRGSNIQYF
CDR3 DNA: TGCGCCAGCAGCTCAGACGACAGGGGATCAAACATTCAGTACTTC

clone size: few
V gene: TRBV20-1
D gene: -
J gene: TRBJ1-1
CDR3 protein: CSARDPARSSTEAFF
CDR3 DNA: TGCAGTGCTAGAGATCCCGCCCGCTCGAGCACTGAAGCTTTCTTT

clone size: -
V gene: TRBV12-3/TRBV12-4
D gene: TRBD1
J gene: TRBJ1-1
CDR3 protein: CASSNRGLNTEAFF
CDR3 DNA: TGTGCCAGCAGTAACAGGGGTTTGAACACTGAAGCTTTCTTT

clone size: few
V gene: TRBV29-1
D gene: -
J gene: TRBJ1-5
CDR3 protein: CSVIQGRNQPQHF
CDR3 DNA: TGCAGCGTCATACAGGGAAGGAATCAGCCCCAGCATTTT

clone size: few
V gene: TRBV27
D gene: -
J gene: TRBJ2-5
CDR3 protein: CASSPDLGSQYF
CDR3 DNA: TGTGCCAGCAGCCCCGATCTAGGATCCCAGTACTTC

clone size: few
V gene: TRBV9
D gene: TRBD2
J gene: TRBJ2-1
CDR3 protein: CASSVDSTSGVSSYNEQFF
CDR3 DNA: TGTGCCAGCAGCGTAGATTCGACTAGCGGGGTGAGCTCCTACAATGAGCAGTTCTTC

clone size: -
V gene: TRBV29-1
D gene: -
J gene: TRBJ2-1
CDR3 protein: CSVGTFNEQFF
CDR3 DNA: TGCAGCGTCGGGACTTTCAATGAGCAGTTCTTC

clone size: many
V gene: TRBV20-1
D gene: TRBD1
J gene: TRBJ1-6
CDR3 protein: CSARDTTGGSPLHF
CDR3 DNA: TGCAGTGCTAGAGATACCACAGGGGGATCACCCCTCCACTTT

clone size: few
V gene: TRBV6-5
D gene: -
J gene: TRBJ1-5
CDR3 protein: CASSYFGGENQPQHF
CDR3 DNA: TGTGCCAGCAGTTACTTTGGGGGGGAGAATCAGCCCCAGCATTTT

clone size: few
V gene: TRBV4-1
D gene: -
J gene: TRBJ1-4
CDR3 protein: CASSQDVRGANEKLFF
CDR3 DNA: TGCGCCAGCAGCCAAGACGTTCGGGGAGCTAATGAAAAACTGTTTTTT

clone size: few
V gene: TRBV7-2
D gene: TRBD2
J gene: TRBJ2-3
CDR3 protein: CASSVGAGLVTDTQYF
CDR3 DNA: TGTGCCAGCAGCGTGGGCGCGGGACTAGTGACAGATACGCAGTATTTT

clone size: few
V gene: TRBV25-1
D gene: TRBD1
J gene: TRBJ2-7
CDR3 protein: CASSENWDRVREQYF
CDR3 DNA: TGTGCCAGCAGTGAAAATTGGGACAGGGTACGCGAGCAGTACTTC

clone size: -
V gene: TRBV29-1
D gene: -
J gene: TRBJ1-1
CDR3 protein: CSASGAGTEAFF
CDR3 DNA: TGCAGCGCAAGCGGGGCTGGAACTGAAGCTTTCTTT

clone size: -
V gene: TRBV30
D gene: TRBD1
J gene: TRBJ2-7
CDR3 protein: CAWSVTGGYEQYF
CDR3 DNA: TGTGCCTGGAGTGTAACAGGGGGTTACGAGCAGTACTTC

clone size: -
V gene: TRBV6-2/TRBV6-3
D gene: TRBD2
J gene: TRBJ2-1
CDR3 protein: CASSYGLAGGPDEQFF
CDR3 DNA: TGTGCCAGCAGTTATGGCCTAGCGGGAGGGCCGGATGAGCAGTTCTTC

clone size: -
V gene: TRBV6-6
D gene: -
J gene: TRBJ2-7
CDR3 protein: CASSQDTYEQYF
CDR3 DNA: TGTGCCAGCAGCCAGGACACTTACGAGCAGTACTTC